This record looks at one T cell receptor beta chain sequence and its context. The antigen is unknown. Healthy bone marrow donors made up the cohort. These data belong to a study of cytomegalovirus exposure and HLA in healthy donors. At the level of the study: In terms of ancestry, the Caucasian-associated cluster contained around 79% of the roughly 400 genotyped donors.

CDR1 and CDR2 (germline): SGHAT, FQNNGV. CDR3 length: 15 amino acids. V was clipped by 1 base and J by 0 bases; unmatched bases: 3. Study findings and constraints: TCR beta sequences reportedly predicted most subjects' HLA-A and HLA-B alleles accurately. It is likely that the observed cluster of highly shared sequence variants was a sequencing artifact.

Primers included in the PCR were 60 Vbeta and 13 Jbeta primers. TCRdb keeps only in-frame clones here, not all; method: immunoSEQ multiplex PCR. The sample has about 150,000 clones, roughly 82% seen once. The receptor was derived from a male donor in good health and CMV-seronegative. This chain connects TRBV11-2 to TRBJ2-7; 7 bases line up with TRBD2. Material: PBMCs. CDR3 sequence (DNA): TGTGCCAGCAGCTTAGCCGGGGGGAGCTCCTACGAGCAGTACTTC. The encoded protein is CASSLAGGSSYEQYF.